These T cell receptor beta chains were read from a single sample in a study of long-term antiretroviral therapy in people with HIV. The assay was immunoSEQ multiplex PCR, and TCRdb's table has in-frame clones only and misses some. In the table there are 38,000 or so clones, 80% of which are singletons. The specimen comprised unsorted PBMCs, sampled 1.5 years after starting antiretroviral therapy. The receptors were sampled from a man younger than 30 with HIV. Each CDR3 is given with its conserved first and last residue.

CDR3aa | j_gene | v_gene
CASSLGGGLAGVHEQYF | TRBJ2-7 | TRBV7-2
CASSSLQGATNEKLFF | TRBJ1-4 | TRBV18
CASSRGQMNTEAFF | TRBJ1-1 | TRBV11-2
CASSLGQENTGELFF | TRBJ2-2 | TRBV9
CATSRDEGNGYTF | TRBJ1-2 | TRBV15
CASSIVSGTEAFF | TRBJ1-1 | TRBV19
CASSLDRAGGVYEQYF | TRBJ2-7 | TRBV11-2
CASSQVFTGTEYGYTF | TRBJ1-2 | TRBV14
CASSLRLAGVGGELFF | TRBJ2-2 | TRBV5-6
CASSEGLADFSDTQYF | TRBJ2-3 | TRBV2
CASSPTFTSTDTQYF | TRBJ2-3 | TRBV5-4
CASSLREGFYEQYF | TRBJ2-7 | TRBV7-2
CASSSGGAGQPQHF | TRBJ1-5 | TRBV27
CASSPYQAGEQYF | TRBJ2-7 | TRBV18
CASSLTGTLNEKLFF | TRBJ1-4 | TRBV5-1
CASSRPENYGYTF | TRBJ1-2 | TRBV28
CASSKGLAGTYEQYF | TRBJ2-7 | TRBV4-3
CASSVTSTGELFF | TRBJ2-2 | TRBV9
CASSVGGLYGYTF | TRBJ1-2 | TRBV9
CASSRMPGVDQPQHF | TRBJ1-5 | TRBV5-1
CASSQVAGTSYEQYF | TRBJ2-7 | TRBV4-1
CASSLRRTGELFF | TRBJ2-2 | TRBV11-2
CASSSRGEQFF | TRBJ2-1 | TRBV6-4
CASSSTGVGEQYF | TRBJ2-7 | TRBV5-1
CASTPQGTIYTEAFF | TRBJ1-1 | TRBV6-6
CASSSGQGAKNIQYF | TRBJ2-4 | TRBV18
CASSSLAGPSSYEQYF | TRBJ2-7 | TRBV28